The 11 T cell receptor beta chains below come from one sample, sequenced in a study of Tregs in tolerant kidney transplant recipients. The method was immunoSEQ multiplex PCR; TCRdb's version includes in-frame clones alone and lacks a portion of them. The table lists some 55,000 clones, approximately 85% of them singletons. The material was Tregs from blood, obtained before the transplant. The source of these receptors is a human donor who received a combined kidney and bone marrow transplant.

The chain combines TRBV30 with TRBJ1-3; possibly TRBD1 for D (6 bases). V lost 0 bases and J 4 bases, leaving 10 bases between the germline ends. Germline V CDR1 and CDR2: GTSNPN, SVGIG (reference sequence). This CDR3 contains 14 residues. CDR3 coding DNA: TGTGCCTGGAGTGTACGCGGGGGCGGAAACACCATATATTTT. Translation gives CAWSVRGGGNTIYF.

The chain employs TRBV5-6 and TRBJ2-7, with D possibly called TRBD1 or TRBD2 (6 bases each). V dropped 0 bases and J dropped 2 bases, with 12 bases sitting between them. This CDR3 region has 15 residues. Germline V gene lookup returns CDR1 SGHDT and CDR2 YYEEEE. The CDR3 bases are TGTGCCAGCAGCTTGGATAGGGGGGCACCCTACGAGCAGTACTTC. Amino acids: CASSLDRGAPYEQYF.

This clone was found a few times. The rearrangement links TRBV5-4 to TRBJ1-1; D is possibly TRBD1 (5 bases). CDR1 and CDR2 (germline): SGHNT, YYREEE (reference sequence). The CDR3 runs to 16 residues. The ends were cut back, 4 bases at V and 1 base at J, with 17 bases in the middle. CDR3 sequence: CASSPLGGRKNTEAFF. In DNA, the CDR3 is TGTGCCAGCAGCCCTCTGGGGGGAAGAAAGAACACTGAAGCTTTCTTT.

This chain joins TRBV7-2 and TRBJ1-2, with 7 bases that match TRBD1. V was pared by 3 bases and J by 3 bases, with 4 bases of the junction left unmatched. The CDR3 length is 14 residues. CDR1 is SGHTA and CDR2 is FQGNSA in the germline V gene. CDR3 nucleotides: TGTGCCAGCAGCTTGGACAGGCTGGACTATGGCTACACCTTC. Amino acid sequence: CASSLDRLDYGYTF.

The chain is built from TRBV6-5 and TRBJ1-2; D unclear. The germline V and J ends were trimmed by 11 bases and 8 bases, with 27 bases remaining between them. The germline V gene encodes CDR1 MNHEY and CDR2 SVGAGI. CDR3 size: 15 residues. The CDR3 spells CAFRAGGPSLGGYTF. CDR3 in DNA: TGTGCCTTTCGGGCAGGAGGGCCCTCTCTCGGAGGCTACACCTTC.

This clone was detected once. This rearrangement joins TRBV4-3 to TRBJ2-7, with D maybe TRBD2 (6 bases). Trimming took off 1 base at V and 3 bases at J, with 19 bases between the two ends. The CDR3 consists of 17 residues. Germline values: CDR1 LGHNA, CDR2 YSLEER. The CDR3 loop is CASSQAKGGNAIYEQYF. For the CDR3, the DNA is TGCGCCAGCAGCCAAGCCAAGGGAGGTAACGCCATCTACGAGCAGTACTTC.

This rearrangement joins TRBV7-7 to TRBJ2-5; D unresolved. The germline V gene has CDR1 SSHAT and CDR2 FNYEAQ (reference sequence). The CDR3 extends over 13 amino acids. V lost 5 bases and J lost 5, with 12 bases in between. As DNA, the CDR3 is TGTGCCAGCAGCCTGACTTCGCCGGAGACCCAGTACTTC. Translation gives CASSLTSPETQYF.

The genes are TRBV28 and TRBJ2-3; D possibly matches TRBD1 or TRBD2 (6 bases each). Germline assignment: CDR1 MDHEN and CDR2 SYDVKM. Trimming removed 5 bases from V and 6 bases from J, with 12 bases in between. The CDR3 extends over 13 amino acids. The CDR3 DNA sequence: TGTGCCAGCAGTCCGGGGGCGGAGGATACGCAGTATTTT. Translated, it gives CASSPGAEDTQYF.

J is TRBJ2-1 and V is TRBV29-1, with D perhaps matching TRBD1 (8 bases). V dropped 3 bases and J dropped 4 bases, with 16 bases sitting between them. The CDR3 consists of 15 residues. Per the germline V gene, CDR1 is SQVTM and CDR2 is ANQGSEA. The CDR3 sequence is CSVDPDRGGYNEQFF. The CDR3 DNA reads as TGCAGCGTTGATCCTGACAGGGGAGGGTACAATGAGCAGTTCTTC.

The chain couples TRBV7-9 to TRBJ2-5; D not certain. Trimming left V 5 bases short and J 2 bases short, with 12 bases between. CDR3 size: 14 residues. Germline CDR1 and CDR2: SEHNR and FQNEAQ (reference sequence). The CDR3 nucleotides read TGTGCCAGCAGCCCCCGACGGCGACAAGAGACCCAGTACTTC. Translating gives CASSPRRRQETQYF.

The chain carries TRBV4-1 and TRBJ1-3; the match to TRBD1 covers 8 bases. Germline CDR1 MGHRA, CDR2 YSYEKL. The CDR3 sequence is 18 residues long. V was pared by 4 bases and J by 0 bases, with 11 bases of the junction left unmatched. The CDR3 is CASSRRTGSIDSGNTIYF. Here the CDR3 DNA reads TGCGCCAGCAGCCGCCGGACAGGGTCAATCGACTCTGGAAACACCATATATTTT.